What follows is one T cell receptor (beta chain) and its context. This clone was detected once. The antigen it recognizes is unknown. Base quality data are lacking; no much larger clone is found one base away. The source of the sample is a study of cytomegalovirus exposure and HLA in healthy donors (dated by TCRdb to 2016 to 2017). Looking at the study overall: An earlier analysis of approximately 590 of the donors reported roughly 300 Gb of sequence data and about 100 million unique TCR beta sequences from 150 million to 200 million T cells. Approximately 300 gigabases of sequencing data and approximately 84 million unique TCR sequences were included in an early release covering roughly 600 HLA-typed donors. Among the roughly 430 genotyped donors, about 85% belonged to the genetic ancestry cluster associated with self-reported Caucasian donors. The aim of the study was to test whether cataloging public T cell receptors could identify signatures of past pathogen exposure. The T cell repertoires of about 700 subjects were profiled by immunosequencing and related to cytomegalovirus serostatus. In addition to the first cohort of several hundred subjects, a separate validation cohort of 120 different subjects was used. The study combined high-throughput TCR immunosequencing, statistical association of individual TCRs with disease status, and machine learning to predict cytomegalovirus infection status. A later analysis re-analyzed previously published TCR beta repertoires from roughly 600 donors and added high-resolution HLA genotyping to study TCR occurrence patterns. In the later analysis, no new phenotypic data were used to find candidate immune exposures; instead, reliance was placed on TCR beta sequences and their occurrence across donors. An earlier analysis of 587 of the donors used high-throughput TCR beta sequencing to judge whether each TCR beta V gene segment behaved as functional or pseudogenic. Donor age, sex, ethnicity and CMV serostatus were compiled together with the repertoire data. Genome-wide SNP genotypes for about 55% of the roughly 670 donors were used in a later genetic analysis, which treated that subset as a discovery cohort. All discovery cohort repertoires had been generated using a single sequencing platform. HLA typing included class I and class II loci at four-digit resolution. The number of typed donors differed by locus: about 620-640 for A, B, C, DRB1 and DQB1; 500 to 550 for DQA1; approximately 600 for DPA1; and around 450 for DPB1. About 5 DR-DQ haplotypes were handled as single units for association and clustering, since linkage in the cohort was strong. Among 300 to 500 genotyped donors of the cohort, an average of around 250,000 unique TCR beta nucleotide sequences was sequenced per donor, of which approximately 19% were non-productive. On the study overall, not on this receptor specifically: Because the 87-base-pair reads could not distinguish some IMGT-functional V segments, including TRBV6-2 and TRBV6-3, those segments were excluded. Cytomegalovirus status was reported to be diagnosed by the classifier with high specificity and sensitivity in both the original and validation cohorts. An association between a missense DCLRE1C variant and V-gene and J-gene trimming of TCR beta chains was found in a later genetic analysis and replicated in an independent cohort. In a later analysis, HLA-associated TCR beta chains showed more clonal expansion and lower generation probabilities than non-associated chains that were equally common. A later analysis reported that several top co-occurrence clusters appeared linked to parvovirus B19, influenza, CMV and Epstein-Barr virus. Seventeen rarely observed V segments, including chromosome 9 orphons, were excluded from the earlier analysis of several hundred of the donors because counts were too low. Compared with the roughly 670-donor mean, donors in an Asian-associated ancestry cluster had fewer N-insertions in productive TCRs, according to a later genetic analysis. Because HLA typing was missing for some donors at each locus, association tests included only the typed subset. For the cohort, immune exposure information was limited to CMV serostatus. While some public TCRs were present in many individuals, most TCR sequences turned up only very rarely across donors. The authors suggested that the approach could potentially be extended to other disease states and immunological phenotypes. The sequencing pipeline was judged likely to have produced a cluster of highly shared sequence variants as a technical artifact. Only TCR beta chains were sequenced in this cohort, and the absence of alpha or paired-chain data limited detectable features. A further reported finding was that TCR beta sequences accurately predicted the HLA-A and HLA-B alleles for most subjects in the first cohort. In a later analysis, most CMV-associated TCR beta chains were found to appear HLA-restricted, with HLA associations seemingly driven largely by CMV exposure. In an earlier analysis of roughly 500 of the donors, most TCR beta V segments appeared in productive rearrangements about 87% or about 30% of the time, broadly matching IMGT annotations. Roughly uniform sequencing depth across donors was assumed in presence/absence analyses, although this assumption may not hold. A later analysis associated 15,000 or so TCR beta sequences with specific HLA alleles at a false discovery rate of 0.05. In the study, around 150 TCR beta chains were listed as associated with cytomegalovirus. In vitro tests confirmed that a few of the cytomegalovirus-associated TCR beta chains recognize cytomegalovirus antigens. When HLA alleles, especially DR and DQ, strongly co-occurred, TCR associations were difficult to assign to individual alleles. According to a later analysis, TCR association rates differed among HLA loci, with DRB1 alleles showing the most associated TCRs and HLA-C alleles showing the fewest. Correlated functional status among segregating V segments might be attributable to linkage disequilibrium, but an unknown experimental factor could not be ruled out.

Receptor libraries were prepared by the immunoSEQ multiplex PCR assay. For the multiplex PCR, a mixture combining 60 forward primers for TCR Vbeta segments and 13 reverse primers for TCR Jbeta segments was used. A multiplex PCR assay on genomic DNA amplified the CDR3 region of rearranged TCR beta genes. The Illumina HiSeq System was used to sequence the amplified TCR beta libraries as 87-base-pair reads. Per the authors' processing: Across the 600 to 700 repertoires, a later analysis counted roughly 77 million unique TCR beta chains, around 11 million of which were shared by at least two donors. To remove PCR and sequencing errors, raw reads were error-corrected and collapsed into unique sequences using a nearest-neighbor algorithm that merged closely related sequences. CDR3 sequences were aligned to IMGT reference sequences to assign V, D and J gene segments. For a sequence to be retained, at least a six-nucleotide match to both a V gene segment and a J gene segment was required. A rearrangement was called productive if the CDR3 had no stop codons and remained in frame with V and J, and every other rearrangement was called non-productive. Following IMGT convention, CDR3 was defined as the stretch from the second conserved V-encoded cysteine to the conserved J-encoded phenylalanine. The earlier analysis of more than 450 of the donors excluded sequences that lacked an unambiguous match to a single V gene segment. An earlier analysis of a few hundred of the donors called V segments functional above 56.7% productive rearrangements and segregating when the between-donor standard deviation exceeded 5%. A statistical classification framework was developed to diagnose cytomegalovirus status using the catalog of TCR beta chain sequences. In a later analysis, V and J genes were assigned by comparing TCR nucleotide sequences against IMGT/GENE-DB human TR gene sequences. In a later analysis, CDR3 sequences and most-parsimonious VDJ recombination scenarios were assigned using the TCRdist pipeline. In a later analysis, each TCR beta chain was defined by its CDR3 amino acid sequence together with its V-gene family, and reads without a unique V-gene family were excluded. In a later analysis, 500 to 700 highly shared, low-generation-probability nucleotide sequences were removed to address suspected cross-contamination and a sequencing artifact. In a later analysis, a clonal expansion index was calculated for each public chain from normalized within-repertoire ranks of inferred template counts. A later analysis computed generation probabilities with a VDJ recombination model fitted to out-of-frame rearrangements, and checked the results against IGoR. A later analysis scored TCR-TCR, TCR-HLA and TCR-CMV co-occurrence with hypergeometric tests, applying a repertoire-size bias correction to TCR pairs. False discovery rates were estimated in a later analysis by permuting HLA or CMV assignments 20 times. A later analysis grouped co-occurring TCRs with DBSCAN, adding TCRdist sequence similarity when clustering within HLA-allele-positive subsets. Repertoires with fewer than 30,000 or more than 120,000 public chains, plus five repertoires with anomalous nucleotide sharing, were excluded from co-occurrence clustering. What TCRdb holds here is the immuneACCESS table cut down to in-frame rearrangements. Part of the clones is not present; checked against another copy, under half of the missing clones reflect an unresolved V gene, and the others are unexplained. That table supplies the V and J calls and clone size; D and trimming were determined from the DNA. Within this sample are approximately 120,000 clones, with around 75% of them counted one time only. The ten largest clones add up to roughly 3% of the sample.

V is cut by 2 bases and J by 1 base, and the space between the germline ends is 10 bases. CDR1 and CDR2, per the germline V gene (reference sequence), are SGHNT and YYREEE. The CDR3 contains 15 residues, cysteine and phenylalanine counted. Only CDR3 DNA remains: 45 bases, in frame from the first base. The cohort was made up of about 610 healthy bone marrow donors. All cohort members were sampled while nominally healthy, although unrecorded immune exposures were likely present. The donor tested CMV seronegative, placing the donor among the roughly 350 seronegative members of the cohort. Each donor provided a peripheral blood sample, and peripheral blood mononuclear cells were used for TCR beta sequencing. Genomic DNA was extracted from the blood cell samples with the Qiagen DNeasy Blood Extraction Kit.

The sequence derives from a man under 40 in good health and CMV-seronegative. The rearrangement joined TRBV5-4 to TRBJ2-1; TRBD2 is possibly the D segment (5 matching bases). The source material was PBMCs. This receptor has the CDR3 CASSFGGGSYNEQFF. The nucleotides read TGTGCCAGCAGCTTCGGCGGAGGATCCTACAATGAGCAGTTCTTC. Supplemented by the reference TRBV5-4 and TRBJ2-1 proteins around the CDR3, the complete variable domain is ETGVTQSPTHLIKTRGQQVTLRCSSQSGHNTVSWYQQALGQGPQFIFQYYREEENGRGNFPPRFSGLQFPNYSSELNVNALELDDSALYLCASSFGGGSYNEQFFGPGTRLTVL.